The next 3 T cell receptor beta chains were all read from a single sample in a study of cytomegalovirus exposure and HLA in healthy donors. Researchers ran the PCR with 60 Vbeta and 13 Jbeta primers. The protocol was immunoSEQ multiplex PCR, while the TCRdb copy is restricted to in-frame clones and leaves out a portion. This table has some 150,000 clones, roughly 76% appearing once. The material sequenced was PBMCs. The receptors originated from a female donor in good health and CMV-seronegative.

The chain links TRBV28 to TRBJ2-7; 9 positions agree with TRBD2. CDR1 and CDR2 (germline): MDHEN, SYDVKM. The J segment lost 0 bases and the V segment lost 2 bases, leaving 2 bases of the junction unmatched. This CDR3 has 15 residues. CDR3 in amino acids: CASSLLAGISYEQYF. CDR3 bases: TGTGCCAGCAGTTTACTAGCGGGAATCTCCTACGAGCAGTACTTC.

CDR3: CATTEDRAGDTQYF. CDR3 coding DNA: TGCGCCACTACAGAAGACAGGGCGGGAGATACGCAGTATTTT. The chain couples TRBV10-1 to TRBJ2-3, with TRBD1 matching over 7 bases. Germline V lookup: CDR1 WNHNN, CDR2 SYGVQD (reference sequence). V was clipped by 10 bases and J by 5 bases; unmatched bases: 12. This CDR3 has 14 residues.

This clone was found a few times. The gene calls are TRBV6-1 and TRBJ1-4, with D possibly being TRBD1 (5 bases). The V end was cut by 6 bases, the J end by 8 bases, with 13 bases between. This CDR3 region has 13 residues. Per the germline V gene, CDR1 is MNHNS and CDR2 is SASEGT. The CDR3 region has the DNA TGTGCCAGCAGCGTTCAGGGAACAGAAAAACTGTTTTTT. As protein: CASSVQGTEKLFF.